This T cell receptor (beta chain) was retrieved from a study of blood T cell repertoires in COVID-19 (dated by TCRdb to about 2020). For the wider study: Collaborator samples came from the United States, Italy and Spain and covered acute and convalescent phases of COVID-19. Samples were obtained from the ongoing ImmuneRACE study (first 160 participants) and from about 1,300 subjects provided by 6 global collaborators. The material from the prospective study consisted of cDNA or gDNA derived from T cells, B-cell-depleted T cells, or PBMCs. Nearly every sample came with metadata listing a de-identified subject ID, COVID-19 status, age in years and sex. Where HLA class I and class II types were available, the types were taken from metadata supplied by the sample provider, not from assay-based typing. Deeply sampled blood TCRbeta repertoires from subjects exposed to, actively infected with, or recovered from COVID-19 were included in the dataset. The repertoires were released in a freely available public database intended as a resource for research on the immune response to SARS-CoV-2. The paper as a whole reports these results and caveats: Clinical and demographic metadata were provided uncurated, with the amount varying by source and participant.

TCRbeta CDR3 regions were amplified from genomic DNA by means of the immunoSEQ Assay, a bias-controlled multiplex PCR. On the authors' methods: Within the assay, amplification of reference gene primers was used to estimate how many nucleated cells each sample contained. Sequence reads were collapsed and filtered to measure the absolute abundance of every unique TCRbeta CDR3 rearrangement. Productive Simpson clonality was computed per sample as the square root of Simpson's diversity index over productive rearrangements. Held by TCRdb, this immuneACCESS table contains in-frame sequences only and omits some clones. Under half of the omission traces to an unresolved V gene where checked; the cause of the rest is unknown. Clonal size and the V and J genes are those of that table, whereas D and trimming came from the DNA. In this sample the table shows some 96,000 clones, almost 80% of which occur a single time. The ten largest clones take up under 35% of the sample.

Concerning this clone: The antigen it recognizes is unknown. No much larger clonotype is one base removed from it; base qualities were not supplied.

The CDR3 measures 13 amino acids from cysteine to phenylalanine. This entry keeps only the CDR3 DNA: 39 bases, framed from base 1. Trimmed from V: 6 bases; trimmed from J: 1 base; junction bases lacking a gene match: 1. Collaborating institutions collected whole blood in K2EDTA tubes following their own protocols. For TCRbeta analysis, collaborators shipped samples in one of three forms: frozen whole blood, isolated PBMCs, or DNA extracted from either of those sample types. The rearrangement combines TRBV12-3 or TRBV12-4 with TRBJ2-5; TRBD1 aligns with 8 central bases. The TCR comes from a man between 65 and 79 years old with active or convalescent COVID-19. The material sequenced was peripheral blood. The sequenced DNA is TGTGCCAGCAGGGGGACAGGCCAAGAGACCCAGTACTTC. The translation is CASRGTGQETQYF.